This T cell receptor beta chain was identified during a study of beta chain features in type 1 diabetes. Study results and caveats: Among patients with Type 1 diabetes, TCRB CDR3s were moderately but significantly shorter in every one of the four CD4+ subsets.

This clone was seen only a few times. Its cognate antigen is unknown. Expressed TCRB transcripts got sequenced, as all isolated RNA was reverse transcribed. Clones were sequenced by immunoSEQ multiplex PCR, and TCRdb holds only the in-frame ones, with some missing. The table has 150,000 to 200,000 clones, 7.5% to 10% seen once. The source of this sequence is a woman younger than 30 in good health. The sequenced material came from central memory CD4+ T cells from blood.

In nucleotides, the CDR3 is TGTGCCAGCAGCTCCGGGGGCCTCGGGAGGGGCTACACCTTC. Its protein is CASSSGGLGRGYTF. The rearrangement joins TRBV11-2 to TRBJ1-2; tentative D call: TRBD1 (6 bases). In germline, CDR1 is SGHAT, CDR2 FQNNGV. The CDR3 runs 14 residues. Trimming removed 4 bases at V and 8 bases at J, with 17 bases between. The full variable domain, in which reference TRBV11-2 and TRBJ1-2 provide the parts outside the CDR3, is EAGVAQSPRYKIIEKRQSVAFWCNPISGHATLYWYQQILGQGPKLLIQFQNNGVVDDSQLPKDRFSAERLKGVDSTLKIQPAKLEDSAVYLCASSSGGLGRGYTFGSGTRLTVV.